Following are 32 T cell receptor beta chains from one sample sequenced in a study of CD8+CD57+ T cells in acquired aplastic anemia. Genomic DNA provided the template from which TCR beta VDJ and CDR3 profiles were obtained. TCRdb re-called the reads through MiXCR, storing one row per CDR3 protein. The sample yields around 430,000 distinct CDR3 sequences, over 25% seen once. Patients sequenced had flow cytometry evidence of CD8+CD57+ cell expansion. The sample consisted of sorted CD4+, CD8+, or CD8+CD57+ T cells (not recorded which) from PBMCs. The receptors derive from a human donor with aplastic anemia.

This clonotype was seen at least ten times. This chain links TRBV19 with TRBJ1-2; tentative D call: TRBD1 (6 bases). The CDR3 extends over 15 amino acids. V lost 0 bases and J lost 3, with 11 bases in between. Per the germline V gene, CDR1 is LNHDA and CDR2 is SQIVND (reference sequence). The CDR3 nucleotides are TGTGCCAGTAGTATAGACAAACAGGGTTACTATGGCTACACCTTC. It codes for CASSIDKQGYYGYTF.

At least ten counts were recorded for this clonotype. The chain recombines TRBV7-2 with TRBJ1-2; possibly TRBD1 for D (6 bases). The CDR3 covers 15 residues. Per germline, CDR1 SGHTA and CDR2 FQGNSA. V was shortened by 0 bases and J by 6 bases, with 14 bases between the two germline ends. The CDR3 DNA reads TGTGCCAGCAGCTTAGCCTGGACAGTCTACAATGGCTACACCTTC. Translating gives CASSLAWTVYNGYTF.

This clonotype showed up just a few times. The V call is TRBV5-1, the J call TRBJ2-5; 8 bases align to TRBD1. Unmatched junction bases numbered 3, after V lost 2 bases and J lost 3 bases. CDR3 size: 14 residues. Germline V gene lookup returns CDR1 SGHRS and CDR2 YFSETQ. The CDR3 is CASSFAGQEETQYF. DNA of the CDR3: TGCGCCAGCAGCTTCGCGGGACAGGAAGAGACCCAGTACTTC.

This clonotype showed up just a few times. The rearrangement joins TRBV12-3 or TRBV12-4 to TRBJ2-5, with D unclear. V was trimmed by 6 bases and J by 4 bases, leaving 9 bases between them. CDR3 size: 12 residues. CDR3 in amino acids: CASSVSRETQYF. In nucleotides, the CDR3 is TGTGCCAGCAGCGTCAGTCGAGAGACCCAGTACTTC.

CDR3 sequence: CASSLGQGNYEKLFF. CDR3 coding DNA: TGTGCCAGCAGCTTGGGTCAGGGTAATTATGAAAAACTGTTTTTT. The rearrangement links TRBV5-4 to TRBJ1-4, with a tentative D call TRBD1 (5 bases). This CDR3 spans 15 amino acids. V was shortened by 0 bases and J by 6 bases, with 12 bases between the two germline ends. The germline CDR1 and CDR2 sequences are SGHNT and YYREEE (reference sequence).

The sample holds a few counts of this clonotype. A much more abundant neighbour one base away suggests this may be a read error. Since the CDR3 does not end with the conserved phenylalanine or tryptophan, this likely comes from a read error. The CDR3 DNA reads as TGTGCCAGCAGCGTAGGAAGAGGCGGCGGCTACACCCTC. Translation: CASSVGRGGGYTL. The chain links TRBV9 to TRBJ1-2; D not certain. CDR3 size: 13 residues. The V and J ends lost 0 bases and 8 bases respectively, with 11 bases between them. The germline gives CDR1 SGDLS, CDR2 YYNGEE.

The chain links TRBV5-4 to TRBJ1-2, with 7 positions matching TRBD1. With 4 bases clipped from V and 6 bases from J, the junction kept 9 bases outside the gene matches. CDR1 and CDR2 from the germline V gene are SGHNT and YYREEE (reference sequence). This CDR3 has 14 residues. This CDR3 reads CASSPGTDLNGYTF. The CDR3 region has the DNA TGTGCCAGCAGCCCCGGGACAGATTTGAATGGCTACACCTTC. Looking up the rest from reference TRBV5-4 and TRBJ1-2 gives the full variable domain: ETGVTQSPTHLIKTRGQQVTLRCSSQSGHNTVSWYQQALGQGPQFIFQYYREEENGRGNFPPRFSGLQFPNYSSELNVNALELDDSALYLCASSPGTDLNGYTFGSGTRLTVV.

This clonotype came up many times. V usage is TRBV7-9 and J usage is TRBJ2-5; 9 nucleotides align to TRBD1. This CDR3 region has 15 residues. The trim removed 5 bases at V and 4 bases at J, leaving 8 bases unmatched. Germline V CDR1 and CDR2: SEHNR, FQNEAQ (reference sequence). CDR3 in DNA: TGTGCCAGCAGCAAGGGACAGGGAGTCCCAGAGACCCAGTACTTC. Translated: CASSKGQGVPETQYF.

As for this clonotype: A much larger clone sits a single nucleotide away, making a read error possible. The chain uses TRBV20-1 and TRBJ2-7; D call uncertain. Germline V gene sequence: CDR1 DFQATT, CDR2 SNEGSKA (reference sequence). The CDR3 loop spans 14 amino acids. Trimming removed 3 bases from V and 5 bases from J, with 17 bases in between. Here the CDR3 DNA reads TGCAGTGCTAGTCGTCGGTCTCTGTTTGACGAGCAGTACTTC. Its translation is CSASRRSLFDEQYF.

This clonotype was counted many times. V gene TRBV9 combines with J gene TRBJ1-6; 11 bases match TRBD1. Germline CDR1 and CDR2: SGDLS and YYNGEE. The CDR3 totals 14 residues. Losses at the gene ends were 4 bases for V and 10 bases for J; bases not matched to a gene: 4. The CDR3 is CASSPGQGGSPLHF. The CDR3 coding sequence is TGTGCCAGCAGCCCGGGACAGGGGGGCTCACCCCTCCACTTT.

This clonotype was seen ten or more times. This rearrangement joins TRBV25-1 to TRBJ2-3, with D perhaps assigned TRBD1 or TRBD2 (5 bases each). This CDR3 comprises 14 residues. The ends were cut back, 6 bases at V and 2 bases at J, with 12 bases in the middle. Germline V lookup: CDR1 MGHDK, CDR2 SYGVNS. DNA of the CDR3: TGTGCCAGCAGGGACCCGGGGACCACAGATACGCAGTATTTT. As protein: CASRDPGTTDTQYF. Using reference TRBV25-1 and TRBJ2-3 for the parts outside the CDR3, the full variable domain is EADIYQTPRYLVIGTGKKITLECSQTMGHDKMYWYQQDPGMELHLIHYSYGVNSTEKGDLSSESTVSRIRTEHFPLTLESARPSHTSQYLCASRDPGTTDTQYFGPGTRLTVL.

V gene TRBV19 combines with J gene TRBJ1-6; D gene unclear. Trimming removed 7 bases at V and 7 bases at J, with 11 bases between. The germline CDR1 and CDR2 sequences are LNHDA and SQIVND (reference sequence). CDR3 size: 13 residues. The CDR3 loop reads CASTVRGNSPLHF. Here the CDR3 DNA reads TGTGCCAGTACCGTCCGGGGAAATTCACCCCTCCACTTT. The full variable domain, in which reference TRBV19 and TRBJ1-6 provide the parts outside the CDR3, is DGGITQSPKYLFRKEGQNVTLSCEQNLNHDAMYWYRQDPGQGLRLIYYSQIVNDFQKGDIAEGYSVSREKKESFPLTVTSAQKNPTAFYLCASTVRGNSPLHFGNGTRLTVT.

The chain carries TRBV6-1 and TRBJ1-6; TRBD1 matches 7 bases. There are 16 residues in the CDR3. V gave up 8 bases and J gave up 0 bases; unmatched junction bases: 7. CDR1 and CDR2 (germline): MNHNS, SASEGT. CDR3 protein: CASRQGQVSYNSPLHF. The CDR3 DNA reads TGTGCCAGCCGCCAAGGACAGGTCTCCTATAATTCACCCCTCCACTTT.

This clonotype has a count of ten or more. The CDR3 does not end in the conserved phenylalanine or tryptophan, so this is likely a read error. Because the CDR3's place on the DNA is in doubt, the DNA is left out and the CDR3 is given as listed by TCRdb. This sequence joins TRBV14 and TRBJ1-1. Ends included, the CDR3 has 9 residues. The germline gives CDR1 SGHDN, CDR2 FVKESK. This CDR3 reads CASSQGFRI.

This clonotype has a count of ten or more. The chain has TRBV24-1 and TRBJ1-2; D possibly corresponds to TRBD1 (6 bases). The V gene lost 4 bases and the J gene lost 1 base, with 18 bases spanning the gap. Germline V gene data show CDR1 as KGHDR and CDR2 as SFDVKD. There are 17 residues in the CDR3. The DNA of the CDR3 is TGTGCCACCAGTGACCCAGGGGCCCCTTGGGATAACTATGGCTACACCTTC. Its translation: CATSDPGAPWDNYGYTF.

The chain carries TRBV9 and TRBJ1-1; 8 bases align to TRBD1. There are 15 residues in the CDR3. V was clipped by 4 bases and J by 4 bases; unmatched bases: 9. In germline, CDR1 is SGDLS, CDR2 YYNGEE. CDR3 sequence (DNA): TGTGCCAGCAGCCCCCCGGGACAGGCGATCACTGAAGCTTTCTTT. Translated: CASSPPGQAITEAFF.

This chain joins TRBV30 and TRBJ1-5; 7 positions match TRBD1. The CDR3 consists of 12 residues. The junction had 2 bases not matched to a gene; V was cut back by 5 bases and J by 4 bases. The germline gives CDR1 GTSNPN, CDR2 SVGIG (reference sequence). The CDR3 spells CAWGDRNQPQHF. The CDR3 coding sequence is TGTGCCTGGGGGGACAGAAATCAGCCCCAGCATTTT.

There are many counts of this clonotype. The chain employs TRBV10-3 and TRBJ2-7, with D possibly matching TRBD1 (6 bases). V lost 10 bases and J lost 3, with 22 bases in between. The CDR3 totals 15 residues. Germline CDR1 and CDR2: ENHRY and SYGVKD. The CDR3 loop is CASSPVDRPDYEQYF. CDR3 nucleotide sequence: TGTGCCAGCAGCCCCGTGGACAGACCGGACTACGAGCAGTACTTC.

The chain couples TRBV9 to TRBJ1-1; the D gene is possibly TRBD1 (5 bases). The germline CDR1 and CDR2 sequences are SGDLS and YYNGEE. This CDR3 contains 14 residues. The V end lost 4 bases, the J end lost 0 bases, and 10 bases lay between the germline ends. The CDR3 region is CASSPRQMNTEAFF. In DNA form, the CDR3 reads TGTGCCAGCAGCCCCCGACAGATGAACACTGAAGCTTTCTTT.

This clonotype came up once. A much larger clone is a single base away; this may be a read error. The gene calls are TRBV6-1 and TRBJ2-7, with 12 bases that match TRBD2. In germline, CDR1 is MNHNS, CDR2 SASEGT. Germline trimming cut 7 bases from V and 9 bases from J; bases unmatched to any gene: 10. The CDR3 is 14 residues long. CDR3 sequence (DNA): TGTGCCAGCAATAAACTAGCGGGAGGAGCCGTGCAGTACTTC. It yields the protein CASNKLAGGAVQYF.

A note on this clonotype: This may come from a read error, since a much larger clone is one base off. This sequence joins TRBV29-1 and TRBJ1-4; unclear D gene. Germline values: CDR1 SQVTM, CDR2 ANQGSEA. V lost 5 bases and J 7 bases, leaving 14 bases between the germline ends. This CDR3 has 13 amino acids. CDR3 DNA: TGCAGCGTTCAAGGGTGGGCTAGTGAAAAACTGTTTTTT. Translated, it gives CSVQGWASEKLFF.

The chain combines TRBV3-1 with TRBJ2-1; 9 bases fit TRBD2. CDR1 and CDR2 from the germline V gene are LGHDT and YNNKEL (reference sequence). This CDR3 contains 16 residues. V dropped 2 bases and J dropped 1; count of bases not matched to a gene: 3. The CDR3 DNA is TGTGCCAGCAGCCAACAAGCGGGAGGATCCTACAATGAGCAGTTCTTC. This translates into CASSQQAGGSYNEQFF.

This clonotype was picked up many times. The CDR3 DNA reads as TGTGCCATCAGTGAAGGGCAGGGGGGGAATCAGCCCCAGCATTTT. Its translation: CAISEGQGGNQPQHF. The V and J genes are TRBV10-3 and TRBJ1-5; 7 nucleotides align to TRBD1. V lost 3 bases to trimming and J lost 4 bases; unmatched junction nucleotides: 6. Germline V lookup: CDR1 ENHRY, CDR2 SYGVKD. The CDR3 covers 15 residues.

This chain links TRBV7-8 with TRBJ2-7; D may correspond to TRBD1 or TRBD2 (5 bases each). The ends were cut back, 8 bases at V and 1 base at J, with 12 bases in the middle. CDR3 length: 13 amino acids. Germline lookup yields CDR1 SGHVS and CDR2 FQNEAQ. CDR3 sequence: CASGGRASYEQYF. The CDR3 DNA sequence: TGTGCCAGCGGGGGACGGGCTTCCTACGAGCAGTACTTC.

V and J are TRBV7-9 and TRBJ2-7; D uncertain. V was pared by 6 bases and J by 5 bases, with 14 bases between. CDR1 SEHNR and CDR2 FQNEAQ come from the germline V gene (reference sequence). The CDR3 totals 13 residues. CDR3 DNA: TGTGCCAGCAGTCTACTTTCGACCCACGAGCAGTACTTC. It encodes CASSLLSTHEQYF.

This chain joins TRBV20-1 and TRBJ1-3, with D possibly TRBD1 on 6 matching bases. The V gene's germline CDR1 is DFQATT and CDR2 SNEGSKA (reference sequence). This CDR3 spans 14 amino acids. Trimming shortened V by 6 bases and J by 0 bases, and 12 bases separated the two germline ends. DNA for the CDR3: TGCAGTGCCCTCGGACAGCTCTCTGGAAACACCATATATTTT. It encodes CSALGQLSGNTIYF.

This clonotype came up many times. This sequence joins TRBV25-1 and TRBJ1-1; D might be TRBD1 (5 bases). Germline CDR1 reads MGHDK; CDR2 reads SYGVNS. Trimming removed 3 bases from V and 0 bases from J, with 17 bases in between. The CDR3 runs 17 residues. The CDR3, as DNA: TGTGCCAGCAGTGACACGGGGGGTACCCTAATGAACACTGAAGCTTTCTTT. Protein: CASSDTGGTLMNTEAFF.

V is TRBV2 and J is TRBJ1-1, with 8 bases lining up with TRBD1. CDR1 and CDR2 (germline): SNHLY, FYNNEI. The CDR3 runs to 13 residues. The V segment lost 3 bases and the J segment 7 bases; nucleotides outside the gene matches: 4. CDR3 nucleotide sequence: TGTGCCAGCAGTGACCGACAGGGGATTGAAGCTTTCTTT. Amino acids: CASSDRQGIEAFF.

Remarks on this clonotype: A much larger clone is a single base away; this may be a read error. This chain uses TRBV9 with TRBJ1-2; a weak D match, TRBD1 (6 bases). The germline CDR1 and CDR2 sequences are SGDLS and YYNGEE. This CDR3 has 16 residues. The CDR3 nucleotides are TGTGCCGGCAGTGTGGACAGTAATCCATCTCGCTATGGCTACACCTTC. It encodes CAGSVDSNPSRYGYTF.

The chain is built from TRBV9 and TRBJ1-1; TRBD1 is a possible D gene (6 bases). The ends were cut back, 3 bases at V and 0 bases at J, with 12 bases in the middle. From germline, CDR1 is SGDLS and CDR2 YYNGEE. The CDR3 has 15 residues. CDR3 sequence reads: CASSALRQVNTEAFF. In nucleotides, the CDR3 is TGTGCCAGCAGCGCTCTCCGACAGGTGAACACTGAAGCTTTCTTT. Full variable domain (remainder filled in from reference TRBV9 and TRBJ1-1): DSGVTQTPKHLITATGQRVTLRCSPRSGDLSVYWYQQSLDQGLQFLIQYYNGEERAKGNILERFSAQQFPDLHSELNLSSLELGDSALYFCASSALRQVNTEAFFGQGTRLTVV.

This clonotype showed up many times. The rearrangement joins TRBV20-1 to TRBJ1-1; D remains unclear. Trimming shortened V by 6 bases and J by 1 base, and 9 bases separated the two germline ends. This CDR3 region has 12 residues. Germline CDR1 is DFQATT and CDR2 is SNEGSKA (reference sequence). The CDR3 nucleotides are TGCAGTGCGCGTCGCTCGAACACTGAAGCTTTCTTT. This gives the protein CSARRSNTEAFF.

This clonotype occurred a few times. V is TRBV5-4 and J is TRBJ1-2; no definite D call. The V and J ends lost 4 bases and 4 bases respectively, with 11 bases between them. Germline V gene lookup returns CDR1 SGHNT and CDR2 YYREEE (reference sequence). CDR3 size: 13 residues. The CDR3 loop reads CASSAGGGYGYTF. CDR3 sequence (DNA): TGTGCCAGCAGCGCGGGTGGTGGCTATGGCTACACCTTC.